A single sample is the source of the 27 T cell receptor beta chains below, sequenced in a study of blood T cell repertoires in COVID-19. The method was immunoSEQ multiplex PCR; TCRdb's version includes in-frame clones alone and lacks a portion of them. In the table there are about 31,000 clones, about 89% of which are singletons. Sequencing used peripheral blood. These receptors all come from a human donor in a cohort sampled during active COVID-19.

This clone came up a few times. The chain has TRBV18 and TRBJ2-7, with D perhaps matching TRBD2 (6 bases). V lost 3 bases to trimming and J lost 3 bases, with 9 bases between them. Germline CDR1 is KGHSH and CDR2 is LQKENI. The CDR3 is made up of 13 amino acids. CDR3 in amino acids: CASSPPGGYEQYV. The CDR3 region has the DNA TGTGCCAGCTCACCCCCCGGGGGCTACGAGCAGTACGTC.

This chain connects TRBV20-1 to TRBJ2-7, with TRBD1 as a possible D gene (5 bases). Germline V gene lookup returns CDR1 DFQATT and CDR2 SNEGSKA (reference sequence). V shed 5 bases and J shed 3 bases, with 8 bases lying between them. The CDR3 extends over 11 amino acids. CDR3 region: CSAAQVYEQYV. The DNA for the CDR3 is TGCAGTGCTGCACAGGTCTACGAGCAGTACGTC.

The chain has TRBV18 and TRBJ1-4, with 7 positions matching TRBD1. The germline CDR1 and CDR2 sequences are KGHSH and LQKENI. The ends lost 6 bases at V and 8 bases at J; junction bases unmatched: 15. The length of the CDR3 is 16 residues. The CDR3 reads CASSLNIGQEREKLFF. The CDR3 region has the DNA TGTGCCAGCTCGCTTAACATTGGACAGGAAAGAGAAAAACTGTTTTTT.

The rearrangement links TRBV30 to TRBJ2-5, with TRBD1 matching 7 bases. V trimming: 7 bases; J trimming: 5 bases; junction bases outside the gene matches: 10. The CDR3 extends over 13 amino acids. From germline, CDR1 is GTSNPN and CDR2 SVGIG (reference sequence). Here the CDR3 reads CALTGVLGETQYF. CDR3 in DNA: TGTGCCTTAACAGGGGTTCTCGGGGAGACCCAGTACTTC.

The V gene is TRBV7-2, the J gene TRBJ2-7, with D maybe TRBD1 (5 bases). V was cut by 3 bases and J by 5 bases, with 14 bases left in between. This CDR3 spans 14 amino acids. CDR1 is SGHTA, CDR2 FQGNSA, per germline. The CDR3 region is CASSFGQGSDEQYV. The CDR3 DNA sequence: TGTGCCAGCAGCTTTGGGCAGGGTAGTGACGAGCAGTACGTC.

The chain recombines TRBV10-3 with TRBJ2-1, with 7 bases that match TRBD2. The V segment lost 8 bases and the J segment 6 bases; nucleotides outside the gene matches: 4. The CDR3 length is 12 residues. Per the germline V gene, CDR1 is ENHRY and CDR2 is SYGVKD. The CDR3 loop reads CAIWGGFNEQFF. In DNA form, the CDR3 reads TGTGCCATCTGGGGGGGTTTCAATGAGCAGTTCTTC.

This clone has just one count. The chain is built from TRBV19 and TRBJ1-1; D is possibly TRBD1 (5 bases). This CDR3 comprises 14 residues. V gave up 6 bases and J gave up 10 bases, with 21 bases separating them. The germline V gene has CDR1 LNHDA and CDR2 SQIVND (reference sequence). CDR3 nucleotides: TGTGCCAGTAGGAGTACCCCAGGGTTGTCGGTAGCTTTCTTT. Translated: CASRSTPGLSVAFF.

The V and J genes are TRBV11-1 and TRBJ2-1, with D maybe TRBD2 (6 bases). Germline V gene lookup returns CDR1 SGHAT and CDR2 FQDESV (reference sequence). Trimming shortened V by 1 base and J by 7 bases, and 14 bases separated the two germline ends. The CDR3 totals 15 residues. CDR3 DNA: TGTGCCAGCAGCTTAGACGCACTAGCAGAAAATGAGCAGTTCTTC. This translates into CASSLDALAENEQFF.

The CDR3 DNA follows: TGTGCCAGCAGAGGCACTAGCGGGGGCACAGATACGCAGTATTTT. Amino acid sequence: CASRGTSGGTDTQYF. The gene calls are TRBV13 and TRBJ2-3, with TRBD2 matching 10 bases. Germline values: CDR1 PRHDT, CDR2 FYEKMQ (reference sequence). V gave up 6 bases and J gave up 1 base; unmatched junction bases: 4. CDR3 length: 15 amino acids.

The V and J genes are TRBV15 and TRBJ1-2; TRBD1 agrees at 11 bases. Germline-derived CDR1 and CDR2 are LNHNV and YYDKDF (reference sequence). This CDR3 spans 14 amino acids. The junction had 4 bases not matched to a gene; V was cut back by 4 bases and J by 6 bases. The CDR3 protein is CATSTGQGVDGYTF. The CDR3 DNA reads as TGTGCCACCAGCACGGGACAGGGGGTGGATGGCTACACCTTC.

The J gene is TRBJ1-1, the V gene TRBV10-3; TRBD1 matches 9 bases. The CDR3 sequence is 16 residues long. CDR1 ENHRY and CDR2 SYGVKD come from the germline V gene. Trimming cost V 8 bases and J 1 base; bases outside gene matches: 11. The CDR3 is CAIGAGTGWSNTEAFF. The DNA for the CDR3 is TGTGCCATCGGGGCCGGGACAGGGTGGTCGAACACTGAAGCTTTCTTT.

The chain has TRBV6-2 or TRBV6-3 and TRBJ2-2, with 11 bases that match TRBD2. This CDR3 has 15 amino acids. Germline V gene lookup returns CDR1 MNHEY and CDR2 SVGEGT. V was clipped by 6 bases and J by 7 bases; unmatched bases: 7. CDR3 coding DNA: TGTGCCAGCAGCCCACTAGCGGGAGCGGGCGGGGAGCTGTTTTTT. This translates into CASSPLAGAGGELFF.

As DNA, the CDR3 is TGTGCCAGCAGCCAAGATCAGGGCAGGGACATTCAGTACTTC. As protein: CASSQDQGRDIQYF. The chain is built from TRBV14 and TRBJ2-4, with D possibly matching TRBD1 (5 bases). This CDR3 region has 14 residues. From germline, CDR1 is SGHDN and CDR2 FVKESK. Between the trimmed V and J ends, which lost 0 bases and 8 bases, there was a span of 11 bases.

The rearrangement joins TRBV4-2 to TRBJ1-6, with D uncertain. Germline V gene data show CDR1 as LGHNA and CDR2 as YNFKEQ. The CDR3 has 13 residues. V was cut by 4 bases and J by 9 bases, with 10 bases left in between. The CDR3 sequence: CASSPMVGSPLHF. CDR3 bases: TGTGCCAGCAGCCCAATGGTCGGTTCACCCCTCCACTTT.

The chain recombines TRBV7-8 with TRBJ1-1; 8 bases are shared with TRBD1. Trimming took 5 bases from V and 2 from J; bases not matched to a gene: 7. Germline V gene data show CDR1 as SGHVS and CDR2 as FQNEAQ. The CDR3 has 15 amino acids. Here the CDR3 reads CASSITTGANTEAFF. In DNA form, the CDR3 reads TGTGCCAGCAGCATTACGACAGGGGCCAACACTGAAGCTTTCTTT.

The chain joins TRBV29-1 to TRBJ2-4; a weak D match, TRBD2 (5 bases). Trimming removed 1 base from V and 7 bases from J, with 17 bases in between. The CDR3 contains 15 residues. Germline CDR1 and CDR2: SQVTM and ANQGSEA. The CDR3 DNA sequence: TGCAGCGTTGAAGGGGGTGGACGGGGTGCGAACATTCAGTACTTC. Its translation is CSVEGGGRGANIQYF.

The V and J genes are TRBV25-1 and TRBJ2-1; TRBD1 aligns across 8 bases. V shed 3 bases, J shed 4 bases, and the junction held 8 bases outside the gene matches. The CDR3 length is 16 residues. Germline V CDR1 and CDR2: MGHDK, SYGVNS. Here the CDR3 DNA reads TGTGCCAGCAGTGAGCTAGGACAGGGAGCTTACAATGAGCAGTTCTTC. Translation: CASSELGQGAYNEQFF.

The chain links TRBV6-5 to TRBJ2-5; D call uncertain. Trimming cost V 8 bases and J 0 bases, with 13 bases left between them. The germline V gene has CDR1 MNHEY and CDR2 SVGAGI. The CDR3 runs 14 residues. CDR3 sequence: CASVLLRYQETQYF. CDR3 nucleotides: TGTGCCAGCGTCCTGTTGAGGTACCAAGAGACCCAGTACTTC.

Only one count was recorded for this clone. This chain links TRBV7-8 with TRBJ1-1; D is ambiguous. The V gene's germline CDR1 is SGHVS and CDR2 FQNEAQ. The CDR3 has 13 amino acids. The germline V and J ends were trimmed by 1 base and 1 base, with 4 bases remaining between them. CDR3 protein: CASSLGANTEAFF. The CDR3 region has the DNA TGTGCCAGCAGCTTAGGGGCGAACACTGAAGCTTTCTTT.

The CDR3 DNA sequence: TGTGCCAGCAGCTCCGGTTATAACGTGCCGGCTTTCTTT. This sequence encodes CASSSGYNVPAFF. The chain employs TRBV7-8 and TRBJ1-1, with D uncertain. There are 13 residues in the CDR3. Germline-derived CDR1 and CDR2 are SGHVS and FQNEAQ. With 4 bases removed from V and 11 bases from J, the gap between germline ends came to 17 bases.

J is TRBJ1-2 and V is TRBV29-1, with D uncertain. The germline V gene has CDR1 SQVTM and CDR2 ANQGSEA. The CDR3 totals 12 residues. Trimming left V 5 bases short and J 2 bases short, with 9 bases between. The CDR3 DNA reads as TGCAGCGTTTCCGATCTAAACTATGGCTACACCTTC. Protein: CSVSDLNYGYTF.

V usage is TRBV6-4 and J usage is TRBJ2-5; TRBD2 agrees at 14 bases. Germline V gives CDR1 MRHNA, CDR2 SNTAGT. The CDR3 runs 15 residues. Losses at the gene ends were 4 bases for V and 4 bases for J; bases not matched to a gene: 2. CDR3 sequence reads: CASSVGTSGRETQYF. The DNA of the CDR3 is TGTGCCAGCAGTGTGGGGACTAGCGGGAGAGAGACCCAGTACTTC.

J is TRBJ2-1 and V is TRBV25-1; 8 bases map to TRBD2. The CDR3 contains 14 residues. Germline lookup yields CDR1 MGHDK and CDR2 SYGVNS. Trimming removed 6 bases from V and 6 bases from J; junction bases left unmatched: 7. The CDR3 reads CASRNSGTVNEQFF. CDR3 bases: TGTGCCAGCAGAAATAGCGGGACGGTCAATGAGCAGTTCTTC.

The chain links TRBV7-2 to TRBJ2-3; 13 bases map to TRBD2. Germline V gene lookup returns CDR1 SGHTA and CDR2 FQGNSA. CDR3 length equals 16 residues. After removal of 5 bases from V and 4 bases from J, the junction contained 6 bases not matched to a gene. The CDR3 region has the DNA TGTGCCAGCAGCAGGGGACTAGCGGGAAGGGCAGATACGCAGTATTTT. Translating it yields CASSRGLAGRADTQYF.

The gene calls are TRBV27 and TRBJ2-4; 8 nucleotides line up with TRBD1. Trimming removed 6 bases from V and 8 bases from J; junction bases left unmatched: 15. The CDR3 is 16 amino acids. CDR1 and CDR2 from the germline V gene are MNHEY and SMNVEV (reference sequence). For the CDR3, the DNA is TGTGCCAGCAGCCCAACCCCCGGACAGGGTCGGTACATTCAGTACTTC. Translation gives CASSPTPGQGRYIQYF.

The genes are TRBV15 and TRBJ2-1; TRBD1 agrees at 9 bases. The CDR3 spans 14 residues. Germline assignment: CDR1 LNHNV and CDR2 YYDKDF (reference sequence). V was clipped by 1 base and J by 7 bases; unmatched bases: 2. The CDR3 coding sequence is TGTGCCACCAGCAGAGGTGGGACAGGGAATGAGCAGTTCTTC. It yields the protein CATSRGGTGNEQFF.

This clone was seen only once. The genes are TRBV6-5 and TRBJ1-1; D uncertain. This CDR3 is built from 14 residues. V was clipped by 2 bases and J by 4 bases, with 11 bases between them. Germline V gives CDR1 MNHEY, CDR2 SVGAGI. The CDR3 sequence is CASSYLIDTTEAFF. CDR3 bases: TGTGCCAGCAGTTACCTAATTGACACCACTGAAGCTTTCTTT.